This T cell receptor beta chain was found in a study of Ad26.COV2.S vaccination and SARS-CoV-2 variants. This CDR3 contains 16 residues. With 4 bases clipped from V and 4 bases from J, the junction kept 6 bases outside the gene matches. Germline loops: CDR1 LNHDA, CDR2 SQIVND (reference sequence). This table comes from immunoSEQ multiplex PCR, and its TCRdb copy is limited to in-frame clones, with some not included. Of a few hundred thousand clones listed, roughly 90% were seen once; the top ten hold less than 4.5%. The treatment was: approximately 18 received Ad26.COV2.S at low or high dose, single or two shots; 5 received placebo; per-sample allocation not given. Samples were taken on day 63 after the first vaccine or placebo injection.

The sequencing used peripheral blood, collected in a trial of Ad26.COV2.S vaccine versus placebo. This TCR came from a person between 18 and 60 years old who received the Ad26.COV2.S COVID-19 vaccine or a placebo. The genes are TRBV19 and TRBJ1-5, with 11 bases lining up with TRBD1. The CDR3 bases are TGTGCCAGTAGTAGGATCGGACAGGGGGCAAATCAGCCCCAGCATTTT. Its translation is CASSRIGQGANQPQHF.